This paragraph reports one TCR beta chain. Its antigen remains unknown. Repertoires were generated with immunoSEQ multiplex PCR, while TCRdb's copy carries only in-frame clones and drops some. The sample has about 1,900,000 clones, about 95% seen once. Naive CD8 cells lacked CD45RO and underwent positive selection for CCR7, leaving out terminally differentiated effector memory CD45RA+ cells. The data derive from a study of shared clonotypes between healthy human individuals. Study-level background: CD4 naive and memory got three plates each, CD8 naive two, CD8 memory one.

Study-wide results and caveats: Having only a few donors restricted how much genetic and exposure-history diversity was captured.

The sample taken for sequencing was naive CD8+ T cells sorted from blood. This TCR came from a man aged 18 to 29 in good health.

The chain's CDR3 is CASSPYSGTTSYEQYF. CDR3 nucleotides: TGTGCCAGCAGCCCGTACTCCGGGACTACCTCCTACGAGCAGTACTTC. V usage is TRBV11-2 and J usage is TRBJ2-7, with 7 nucleotides matching TRBD2. CDR1 is SGHAT, CDR2 FQNNGV, per germline. The CDR3 totals 16 residues. With 5 bases clipped from V and 0 bases from J, the junction kept 10 bases outside the gene matches.